The 23 T cell receptor beta chains reported below all come from one sample, sequenced in a study of T-cell reconstitution after alpha-beta-depleted transplantation in children. Unique molecular identifiers were incorporated into the prepared TCRbeta library. TCRdb processed the PCR reads anew with MiXCR; each CDR3 protein has one entry. The sample lists 490,000 or so distinct CDR3 sequences; around 12% were seen once. Sequenced here: PBMCs from the stem cell graft donor, sampled from the stem cell graft. These receptor sequences come from a human donor who donated a stem cell graft to a child with combined immunodeficiency.

This clonotype was seen many times. This rearrangement joins TRBV20-1 to TRBJ2-3, with 10 bases that match TRBD1. After removal of 5 bases from V and 2 bases from J, the junction contained 7 bases not matched to a gene. The CDR3 totals 15 residues. CDR1 is DFQATT and CDR2 is SNEGSKA in the germline V gene (reference sequence). The DNA for the CDR3 is TGCAGTGCTTCTCCGGGACAGGGGCACACAGATACGCAGTATTTT. Protein: CSASPGQGHTDTQYF.

The rearrangement joins TRBV20-1 to TRBJ2-3, with D unclear. Germline values: CDR1 DFQATT, CDR2 SNEGSKA (reference sequence). Trimming took off 0 bases at V and 4 bases at J, with 14 bases between the two ends. This CDR3 region has 15 residues. For the CDR3, the DNA is TGCAGTGCTAGAGATGGATTTCGGGCCGCAGATACGCAGTATTTT. It translates to CSARDGFRAADTQYF.

The sample holds many counts of this clonotype. V gene TRBV7-2 combines with J gene TRBJ1-5; the D is unclear. Germline CDR1 is SGHTA and CDR2 is FQGNSA. Trimming shortened V by 0 bases and J by 4 bases, and 4 bases separated the two germline ends. The CDR3 consists of 13 residues. The CDR3 is CASSLAYNQPQHF. Here the CDR3 DNA reads TGTGCCAGCAGCTTAGCGTATAATCAGCCCCAGCATTTT.

This clonotype was seen repeatedly, ten times or more. This chain uses TRBV29-1 with TRBJ2-7, with unresolved D. Trimming took 4 bases from V and 1 from J, leaving 8 bases between them. The CDR3 runs 12 residues. Per germline, CDR1 SQVTM and CDR2 ANQGSEA. CDR3 nucleotides: TGCAGCGTTGGGAGCAGTTCCTACGAGCAGTACTTC. It specifies CSVGSSSYEQYF.

The V call is TRBV15, the J call TRBJ2-1, with D tentatively TRBD1 (6 bases). Germline lookup yields CDR1 LNHNV and CDR2 YYDKDF (reference sequence). Trimming pared 5 bases from V and 9 bases from J, leaving 20 bases between. The CDR3 extends over 15 amino acids. CDR3 sequence reads: CATSASGTSRTEQFF. CDR3 in DNA: TGTGCCACCAGCGCGAGTGGGACAAGTCGCACTGAGCAGTTCTTC.

The V and J genes are TRBV20-1 and TRBJ1-2; the match to TRBD1 covers 7 bases. The CDR3 totals 15 residues. Germline CDR1 is DFQATT and CDR2 is SNEGSKA (reference sequence). The J segment lost 0 bases and the V segment lost 0 bases, leaving 4 bases of the junction unmatched. In nucleotides, the CDR3 is TGCAGTGCTAGAGATGGAACAGGGGCTAACTATGGCTACACCTTC. Protein: CSARDGTGANYGYTF.

This clonotype was seen ten or more times. Here the CDR3 reads CSARARDYTDTQYF. CDR3 sequence (DNA): TGCAGTGCTAGAGCCCGGGACTACACAGATACGCAGTATTTT. The chain combines TRBV20-1 with TRBJ2-3; 7 bases match TRBD2. J was trimmed by 2 bases and V by 1 base; bases with no gene match: 3. Germline V CDR1 and CDR2: DFQATT, SNEGSKA (reference sequence). The CDR3 consists of 14 residues.

A few counts support this clonotype. Here the CDR3 DNA reads TGTGCCATCAGTGCGGGTTTACTCACAGATACGCAGTATTTT. The encoded protein is CAISAGLLTDTQYF. The chain is built from TRBV10-3 and TRBJ2-3; D is unclear. There are 14 residues in the CDR3. In germline, CDR1 is ENHRY, CDR2 SYGVKD. Trimming stripped 4 bases from V and 2 bases from J, with 10 bases between.

At least ten counts were recorded for this clonotype. The chain has TRBV27 and TRBJ2-7; either TRBD1 or TRBD2 may fit D (5 bases each). The germline V gene has CDR1 MNHEY and CDR2 SMNVEV (reference sequence). The CDR3 is 13 residues long. V lost 2 bases and J lost 4, with 9 bases in between. DNA for the CDR3: TGTGCCAGCAGTTTAACCTGGGGGTACGAGCAGTACTTC. Its translation is CASSLTWGYEQYF.

This clonotype was picked up many times. The chain is built from TRBV7-9 and TRBJ2-1; perhaps TRBD2 as D (6 bases). This CDR3 comprises 15 residues. Germline assignment: CDR1 SEHNR and CDR2 FQNEAQ (reference sequence). V was trimmed by 3 bases and J by 3 bases, leaving 12 bases between them. The CDR3 DNA reads TGTGCCAGCAGCTTTACCGGGAGCCACTACAATGAGCAGTTCTTC. As protein: CASSFTGSHYNEQFF.

This clonotype was counted between two and nine times. The rearrangement joins TRBV7-9 to TRBJ1-6; 9 bases map to TRBD1. Per germline, CDR1 SEHNR and CDR2 FQNEAQ (reference sequence). Trimming took 5 bases from V and 7 from J; bases not matched to a gene: 12. This CDR3 has 17 residues. The CDR3 nucleotides are TGTGCCAGCAGCAGGGACAGGGAGGCTAATGGGAATTCACCCCTCCACTTT. Its protein is CASSRDREANGNSPLHF.

This clonotype was seen a handful of times. This sequence joins TRBV4-2 and TRBJ2-6; D is undetermined. This CDR3 spans 16 amino acids. Germline V gene lookup returns CDR1 LGHNA and CDR2 YNFKEQ. Trimming left V 1 base short and J 5 bases short, with 12 bases between. Written as DNA, the CDR3 is TGTGCCAGCAGCCAAGGGGAAGCCCACTGGGCCAACGTCCTGACTTTC. Translating gives CASSQGEAHWANVLTF.

In this sample, this clonotype turned up many times. A read error may produce the germline difference seen at one junction end. V gene TRBV7-7 combines with J gene TRBJ2-1; D assignment may be TRBD1 or TRBD2 (6 bases each). CDR3 length equals 12 residues. The V gene's germline CDR1 is SSHAT and CDR2 FNYEAQ (reference sequence). The CDR3 DNA reads TGTGCTAGCAGCTGGGGGGCGGGTGAGCAGTTCTTC. This encodes CASSWGAGEQFF.

This chain uses TRBV10-3 with TRBJ2-3, with TRBD2 matching 10 bases. V dropped 10 bases and J dropped 2; count of bases not matched to a gene: 6. The length of the CDR3 is 14 residues. CDR1 and CDR2 from the germline V gene are ENHRY and SYGVKD. This chain's CDR3 is CATQLAGPTDTQYF. The CDR3 DNA reads as TGTGCCACCCAACTAGCGGGGCCCACAGATACGCAGTATTTT.

This clonotype was picked up a small number of times. The rearrangement links TRBV3-1 to TRBJ1-3; 7 bases are a match to TRBD1. The CDR3 extends over 15 amino acids. Germline CDR1 reads LGHDT; CDR2 reads YNNKEL (reference sequence). After removal of 3 bases from V and 1 base from J, the junction contained 3 bases not matched to a gene. CDR3 sequence reads: CASSHIRGSGNTIYF. Here the CDR3 DNA reads TGTGCCAGCAGCCATATCAGGGGGTCTGGAAACACCATATATTTT.

Worth noting for this clonotype: A read error may produce the germline difference seen at one junction end. This rearrangement joins TRBV11-2 to TRBJ2-1; D perhaps matches TRBD2 (5 bases). The length of the CDR3 is 11 residues. Germline V gives CDR1 SGHAT, CDR2 FQNNGV. The CDR3 is CPSSASTEQFF. The DNA of the CDR3 is TGTCCCAGCAGCGCTAGCACAGAGCAGTTCTTC. The full variable domain, in which reference TRBV11-2 and TRBJ2-1 provide the parts outside the CDR3, is EAGVAQSPRYKIIEKRQSVAFWCNPISGHATLYWYQQILGQGPKLLIQFQNNGVVDDSQLPKDRFSAERLKGVDSTLKIQPAKLEDSAVYLCPSSASTEQFFGPGTRLTVL.

This clonotype was counted ten times or more. The CDR3 DNA is TGTGCCAGCAGTTTATTTGGGTTCACTGAAGCTTTCTTT. Amino acids: CASSLFGFTEAFF. The chain joins TRBV27 to TRBJ1-1; D is unresolved. The ends were cut back, 1 base at V and 4 bases at J, with 7 bases in the middle. Germline CDR1 and CDR2: MNHEY and SMNVEV (reference sequence). The CDR3 consists of 13 residues.

The rearrangement links TRBV30 to TRBJ2-5, with D hard to call. The CDR3 runs to 15 residues. V shed 0 bases and J shed 2 bases, with 13 bases lying between them. Germline values: CDR1 GTSNPN, CDR2 SVGIG (reference sequence). The CDR3 bases are TGTGCCTGGAGTGTAATCCCGCAGCCACAAGAGACCCAGTACTTC. The encoded protein is CAWSVIPQPQETQYF.

The genes are TRBV6-2 or TRBV6-3 and TRBJ2-1; tentatively, D is TRBD2 (6 bases). The CDR3 contains 15 residues. V was clipped by 6 bases and J by 6 bases, with 18 bases between them. Germline V gene lookup returns CDR1 MNHEY and CDR2 SVGEGT. The CDR3 nucleotides read TGTGCCAGCAGCACACTAGCCGGGGAGTTCAATGAGCAGTTCTTC. It translates to CASSTLAGEFNEQFF.

This chain links TRBV4-1 with TRBJ2-1; 7 bases map to TRBD2. The CDR3 has 15 amino acids. Per the germline V gene, CDR1 is MGHRA and CDR2 is YSYEKL. With V trimmed by 4 bases and J by 9 bases, 12 bases remained unmatched. The CDR3 sequence: CASSPPSGGGSEQFF. The CDR3 coding sequence is TGCGCCAGCAGCCCACCGTCGGGGGGAGGCAGTGAGCAGTTCTTC.

In its sample, this clonotype was seen a few times. The genes are TRBV7-6 and TRBJ1-1, with D unresolved. The ends were cut back, 1 base at V and 0 bases at J, with 9 bases in the middle. Germline CDR1 reads SGHVS; CDR2 reads FNYEAQ. The length of the CDR3 is 15 residues. This chain's CDR3 is CASSLGGPLNTEAFF. As DNA, the CDR3 is TGTGCCAGCAGCTTAGGTGGGCCGTTGAACACTGAAGCTTTCTTT.

This sequence joins TRBV2 and TRBJ2-7; perhaps D is TRBD1 or TRBD2 (6 bases each). This CDR3 spans 14 amino acids. Trimming stripped 3 bases from V and 7 bases from J, with 16 bases between. Germline V lookup: CDR1 SNHLY, CDR2 FYNNEI. This CDR3 reads CASSEAGDLGEQYF. The CDR3 DNA reads as TGTGCCAGCAGTGAGGCAGGGGACTTGGGGGAGCAGTACTTC. Full variable domain (outside the CDR3, taken from reference TRBV2 and TRBJ2-7): EPEVTQTPSHQVTQMGQEVILRCVPISNHLYFYWYRQILGQKVEFLVSFYNNEISEKSEIFDDQFSVERPDGSNFTLKIRSTKLEDSAMYFCASSEAGDLGEQYFGPGTRLTVT.

V and J are TRBV29-1 and TRBJ1-3, with no clear D. The CDR3 is made up of 12 amino acids. V shed 3 bases and J shed 1 base, with 4 bases lying between them. The germline V gene encodes CDR1 SQVTM and CDR2 ANQGSEA. The CDR3 spells CSVEGSGNTIYF. For the CDR3, the DNA is TGCAGCGTTGAGGGTTCTGGAAACACCATATATTTT.